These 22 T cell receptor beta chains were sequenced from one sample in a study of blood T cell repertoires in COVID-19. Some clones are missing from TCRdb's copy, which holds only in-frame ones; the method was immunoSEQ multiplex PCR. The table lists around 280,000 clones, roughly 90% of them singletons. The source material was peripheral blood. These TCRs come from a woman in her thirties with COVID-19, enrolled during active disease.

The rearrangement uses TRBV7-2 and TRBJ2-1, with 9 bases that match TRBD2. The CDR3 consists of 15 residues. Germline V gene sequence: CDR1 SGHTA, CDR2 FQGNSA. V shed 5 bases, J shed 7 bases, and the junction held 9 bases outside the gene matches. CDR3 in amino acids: CASSPRLAGTNEQFF. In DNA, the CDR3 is TGTGCCAGCAGCCCTCGGCTAGCGGGGACTAATGAGCAGTTCTTC. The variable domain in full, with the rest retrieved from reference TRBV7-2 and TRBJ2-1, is GAGVSQSPSNKVTEKGKDVELRCDPISGHTALYWYRQSLGQGLEFLIYFQGNSAPDKSGLPSDRFSAERTGGSVSTLTIQRTQQEDSAVYLCASSPRLAGTNEQFFGPGTRLTVL.

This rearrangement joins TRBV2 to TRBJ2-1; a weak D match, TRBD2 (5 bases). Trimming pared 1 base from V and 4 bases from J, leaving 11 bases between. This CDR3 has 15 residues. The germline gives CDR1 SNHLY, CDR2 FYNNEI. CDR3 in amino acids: CASSEEASQYNEQFF. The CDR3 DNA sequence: TGTGCCAGCAGTGAAGAGGCTAGCCAATACAATGAGCAGTTCTTC.

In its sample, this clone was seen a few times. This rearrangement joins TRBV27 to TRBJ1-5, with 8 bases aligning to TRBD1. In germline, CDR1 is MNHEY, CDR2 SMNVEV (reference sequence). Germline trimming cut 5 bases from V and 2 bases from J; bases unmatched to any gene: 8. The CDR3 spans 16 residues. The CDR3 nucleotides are TGTGCCAGCAGTCCGACAGGGGATCCCCGCAATCAGCCCCAGCATTTT. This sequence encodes CASSPTGDPRNQPQHF.

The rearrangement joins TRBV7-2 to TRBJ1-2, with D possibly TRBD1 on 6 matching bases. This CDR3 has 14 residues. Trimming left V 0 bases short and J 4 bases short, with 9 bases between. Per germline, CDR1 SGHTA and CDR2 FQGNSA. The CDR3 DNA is TGTGCCAGCAGCTTAGCGCAAGGGGGCTATGGCTACACCTTC. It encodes CASSLAQGGYGYTF.

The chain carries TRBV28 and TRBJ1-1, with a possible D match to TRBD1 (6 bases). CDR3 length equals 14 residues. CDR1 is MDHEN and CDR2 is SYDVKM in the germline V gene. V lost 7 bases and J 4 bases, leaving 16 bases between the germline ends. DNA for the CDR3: TGTGCCAGCAACACAGGGTCTTCGGGCACTGAAGCTTTCTTT. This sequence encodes CASNTGSSGTEAFF.

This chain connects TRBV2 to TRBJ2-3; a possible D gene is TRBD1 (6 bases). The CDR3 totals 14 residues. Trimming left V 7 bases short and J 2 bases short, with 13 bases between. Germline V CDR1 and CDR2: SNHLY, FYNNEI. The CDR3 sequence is CASTLQGPTDTQYF. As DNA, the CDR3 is TGTGCCAGCACCCTACAGGGTCCCACAGATACGCAGTATTTT.

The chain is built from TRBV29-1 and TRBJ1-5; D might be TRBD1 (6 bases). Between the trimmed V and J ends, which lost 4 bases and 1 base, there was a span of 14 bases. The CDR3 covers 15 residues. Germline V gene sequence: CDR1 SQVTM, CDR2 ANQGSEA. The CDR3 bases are TGCAGCGTTGGGGGGGGCCTTGGAAGCAATCAGCCCCAGCATTTT. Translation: CSVGGGLGSNQPQHF. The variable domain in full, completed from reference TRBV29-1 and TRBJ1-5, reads SAVISQKPSRDICQRGTSLTIQCQVDSQVTMMFWYRQQPGQSLTLIATANQGSEATYESGFVIDKFPISRPNLTFSTLTVSNMSPEDSSIYLCSVGGGLGSNQPQHFGDGTRLSIL.

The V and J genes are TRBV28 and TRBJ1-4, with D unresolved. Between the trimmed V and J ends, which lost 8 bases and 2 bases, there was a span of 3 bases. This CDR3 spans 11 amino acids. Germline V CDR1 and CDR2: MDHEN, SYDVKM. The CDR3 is CASSTNEKLFF. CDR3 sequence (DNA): TGTGCCAGCTCTACTAATGAAAAACTGTTTTTT.

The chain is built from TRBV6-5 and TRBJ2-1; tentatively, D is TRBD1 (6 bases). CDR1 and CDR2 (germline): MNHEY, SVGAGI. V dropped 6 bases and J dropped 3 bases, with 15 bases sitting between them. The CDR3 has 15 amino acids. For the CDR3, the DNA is TGTGCCAGCAGCCCACAGGGCATCGGCTACAATGAGCAGTTCTTC. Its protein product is CASSPQGIGYNEQFF.

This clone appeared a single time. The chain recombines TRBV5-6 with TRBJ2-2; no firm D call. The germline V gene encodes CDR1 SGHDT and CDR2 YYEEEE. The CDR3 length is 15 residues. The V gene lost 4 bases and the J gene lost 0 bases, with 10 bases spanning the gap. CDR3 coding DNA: TGTGCCAGCAGCCTCCTCACTACGAACACCGGGGAGCTGTTTTTT. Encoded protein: CASSLLTTNTGELFF.

The CDR3 sequence: CAIHNRSYSYEQYF. The DNA for the CDR3 is TGTGCCATCCACAACAGGTCATACTCCTACGAGCAGTACTTC. This rearrangement joins TRBV10-3 to TRBJ2-7; D is possibly TRBD1 (5 bases). In germline, CDR1 is ENHRY, CDR2 SYGVKD. The V end lost 8 bases, the J end lost 0 bases, and 14 bases lay between the germline ends. This CDR3 has 14 residues.

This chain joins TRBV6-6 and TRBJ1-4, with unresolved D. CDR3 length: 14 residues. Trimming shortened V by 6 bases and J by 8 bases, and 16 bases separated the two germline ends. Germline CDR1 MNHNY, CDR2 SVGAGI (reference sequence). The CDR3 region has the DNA TGTGCCAGCAGCGCGGGGTCTCATCGGGAAAAACTGTTTTTT. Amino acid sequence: CASSAGSHREKLFF.

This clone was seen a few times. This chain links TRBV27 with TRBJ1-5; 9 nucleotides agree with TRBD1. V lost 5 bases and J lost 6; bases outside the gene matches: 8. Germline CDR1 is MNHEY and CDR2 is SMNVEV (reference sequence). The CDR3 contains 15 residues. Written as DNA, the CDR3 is TGTGCCAGCAGTCGCGGGACAGGGTCTCTTCAGCCCCAGCATTTT. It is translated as CASSRGTGSLQPQHF.

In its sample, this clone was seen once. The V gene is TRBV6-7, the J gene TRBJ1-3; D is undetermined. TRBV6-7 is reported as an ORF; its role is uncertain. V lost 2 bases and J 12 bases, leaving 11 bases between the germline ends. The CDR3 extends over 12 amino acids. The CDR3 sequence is CASSYAETGIYF. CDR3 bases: TGTGCCAGCAGTTACGCTGAAACGGGCATATATTTT.

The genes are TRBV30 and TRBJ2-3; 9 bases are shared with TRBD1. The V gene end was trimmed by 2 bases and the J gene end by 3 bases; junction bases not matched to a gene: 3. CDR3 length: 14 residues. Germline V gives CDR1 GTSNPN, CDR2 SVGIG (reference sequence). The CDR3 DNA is TGTGCCTGGAGTAGGGACAGGGTAACAGATACGCAGTATTTT. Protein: CAWSRDRVTDTQYF.

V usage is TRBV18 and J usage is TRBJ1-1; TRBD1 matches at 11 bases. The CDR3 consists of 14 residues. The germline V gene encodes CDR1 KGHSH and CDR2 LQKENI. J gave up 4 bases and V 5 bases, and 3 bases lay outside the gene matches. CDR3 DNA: TGTGCCAGCTCATCGGGACAGGGGGTCACTGAAGCTTTCTTT. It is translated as CASSSGQGVTEAFF.

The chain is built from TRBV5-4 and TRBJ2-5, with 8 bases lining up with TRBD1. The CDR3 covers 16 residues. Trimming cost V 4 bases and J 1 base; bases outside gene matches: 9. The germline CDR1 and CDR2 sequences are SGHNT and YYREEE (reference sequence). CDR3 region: CASSPPTTGGQETQYF. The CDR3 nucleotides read TGTGCCAGCAGCCCCCCCACAACAGGGGGCCAAGAGACCCAGTACTTC.

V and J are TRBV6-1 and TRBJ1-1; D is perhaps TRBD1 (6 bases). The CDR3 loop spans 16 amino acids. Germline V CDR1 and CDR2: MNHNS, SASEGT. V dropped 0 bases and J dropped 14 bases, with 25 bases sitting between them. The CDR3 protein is CASSEALFPGHPRSFF. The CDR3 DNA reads TGTGCCAGCAGTGAAGCGCTCTTCCCGGGACACCCAAGGAGCTTCTTT.

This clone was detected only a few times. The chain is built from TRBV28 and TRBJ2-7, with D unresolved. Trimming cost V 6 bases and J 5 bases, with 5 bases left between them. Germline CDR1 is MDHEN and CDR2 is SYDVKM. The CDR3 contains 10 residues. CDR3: CASRADEQYF. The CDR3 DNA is TGTGCCAGCAGGGCCGACGAGCAGTACTTC.

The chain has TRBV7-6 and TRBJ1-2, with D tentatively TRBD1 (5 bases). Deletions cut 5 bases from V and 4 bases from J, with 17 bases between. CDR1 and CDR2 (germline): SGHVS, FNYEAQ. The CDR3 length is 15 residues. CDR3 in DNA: TGTGCCAGCAGCCCGGATGACGGGGGAGGCTATGGCTACACCTTC. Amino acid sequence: CASSPDDGGGYGYTF.

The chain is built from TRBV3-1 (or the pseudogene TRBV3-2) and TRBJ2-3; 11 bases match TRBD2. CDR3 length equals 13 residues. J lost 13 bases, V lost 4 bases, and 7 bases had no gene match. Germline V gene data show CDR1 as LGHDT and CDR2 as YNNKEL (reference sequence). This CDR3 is CASSPGLAVVKYF. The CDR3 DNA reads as TGTGCCAGCAGCCCGGGACTAGCGGTAGTCAAGTATTTT.

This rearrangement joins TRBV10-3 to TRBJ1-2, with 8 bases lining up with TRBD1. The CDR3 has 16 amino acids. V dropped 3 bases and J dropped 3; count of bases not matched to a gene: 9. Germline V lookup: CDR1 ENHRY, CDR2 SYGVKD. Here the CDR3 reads CAISDSPGQDDYGYTF. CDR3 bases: TGTGCCATCAGTGACTCACCGGGACAGGACGACTATGGCTACACCTTC.